Presented here are 30 T cell receptor beta chains from one specimen sequenced in a study of cytomegalovirus exposure and HLA in healthy donors. Method: immunoSEQ multiplex PCR; TCRdb's copy keeps in-frame clones and lacks some. The sample carries about 140,000 clones, about 86% recorded once. Sequenced material: PBMCs. These receptors were collected from a man aged 18 to 35 in good health and CMV-seronegative.

The chain recombines TRBV10-3 with TRBJ1-1, with D hard to call. Per the germline V gene, CDR1 is ENHRY and CDR2 is SYGVKD. The CDR3 is 11 amino acids. V lost 3 bases to trimming and J lost 5 bases, with 4 bases between them. The CDR3 DNA reads TGTGCCATCAGTGACCGGACTGAAGCTTTCTTT. Its protein product is CAISDRTEAFF.

This clone showed up just once. V and J are TRBV5-1 and TRBJ1-5; 7 nucleotides match TRBD1. With V trimmed by 3 bases and J by 0 bases, 3 bases remained unmatched. Germline V CDR1 and CDR2: SGHRS, YFSETQ. CDR3 length: 15 residues. The DNA for the CDR3 is TGCGCCAGCAGCTCAGGGGGTCATAGCAATCAGCCCCAGCATTTT. Amino acids: CASSSGGHSNQPQHF.

This chain uses TRBV19 with TRBJ2-2; 9 bases match TRBD1. Germline trimming cut 6 bases from V and 4 bases from J; bases unmatched to any gene: 6. Germline V gene data show CDR1 as LNHDA and CDR2 as SQIVND (reference sequence). CDR3 size: 15 residues. CDR3: CASRPGTGITGELFF. DNA for the CDR3: TGTGCCAGTAGGCCCGGGACAGGGATCACCGGGGAGCTGTTTTTT.

The chain has TRBV5-6 and TRBJ2-7; TRBD1 aligns across 8 bases. The germline gives CDR1 SGHDT, CDR2 YYEEEE. The V gene end was trimmed by 4 bases and the J gene end by 0 bases; junction bases not matched to a gene: 6. This CDR3 contains 15 residues. CDR3 in DNA: TGTGCCAGCAGCCCTCAGGGGGCGAGCTCCTACGAGCAGTACTTC. Its protein product is CASSPQGASSYEQYF.

This clone was recorded once. The chain couples TRBV5-1 to TRBJ2-7, with a tentative D call TRBD2 (7 bases). The germline V gene has CDR1 SGHRS and CDR2 YFSETQ. The CDR3 is 14 amino acids. V was clipped by 3 bases and J by 7 bases, with 17 bases between them. CDR3 residues: CASSYYAGAKEQYF. The DNA of the CDR3 is TGCGCCAGCAGCTACTACGCGGGGGCAAAAGAGCAGTACTTC.

The chain is built from TRBV27 and TRBJ1-5; no reliable D call. The CDR3 consists of 15 residues. Per germline, CDR1 MNHEY and CDR2 SMNVEV (reference sequence). Trimming removed 2 bases at V and 0 bases at J, with 8 bases between. CDR3 residues: CASSLTAYSNQPQHF. In DNA form, the CDR3 reads TGTGCCAGCAGTTTAACAGCCTATAGCAATCAGCCCCAGCATTTT.

The chain combines TRBV7-8 with TRBJ2-7; TRBD2 matches 12 bases. The CDR3 consists of 16 residues. CDR1 and CDR2 (germline): SGHVS, FQNEAQ. With V trimmed by 4 bases and J by 6 bases, 10 bases remained unmatched. CDR3 in DNA: TGTGCCAGCAGCTCCTTAGGACTAGCGGGGCAGGGCGAGCAGTACTTC. It yields the protein CASSSLGLAGQGEQYF. Filled out from reference TRBV7-8 and TRBJ2-7, the complete variable domain reads GAGVSQSPRYKVAKRGQDVALRCDPISGHVSLFWYQQALGQGPEFLTYFQNEAQLDKSGLPSDRFFAERPEGSVSTLKIQRTQQEDSAVYLCASSSLGLAGQGEQYFGPGTRLTVT.

The J gene is TRBJ2-7, the V gene TRBV10-2; TRBD2 might be the D (7 bases). The CDR3 loop spans 14 amino acids. V was pared by 6 bases and J by 2 bases, with 14 bases between. Germline CDR1 is WSHSY and CDR2 is SAAADI. In DNA, the CDR3 is TGCGCCAGCAGGCCGCCGGGGGGCCCCTACGAGCAGTACTTC. Its protein product is CASRPPGGPYEQYF.

The chain has TRBV5-1 and TRBJ2-1, with no clear D. Germline loops: CDR1 SGHRS, CDR2 YFSETQ. The length of the CDR3 is 16 residues. The V end was cut by 1 base, the J end by 0 bases, with 11 bases between. This chain's CDR3 is CASSLIGGSSYNEQFF. The CDR3 DNA reads TGCGCCAGCAGCTTGATCGGCGGTAGCTCCTACAATGAGCAGTTCTTC.

CDR3 in DNA: TGCGCCAGCTCACTGGGGACAGGGGGCAACGAGCAGTACTTC. It encodes CASSLGTGGNEQYF. The rearrangement uses TRBV5-1 and TRBJ2-7, with 12 positions matching TRBD1. V was pared by 7 bases and J by 5 bases, with 7 bases of the junction left unmatched. This CDR3 region has 14 residues. Germline loops: CDR1 SGHRS, CDR2 YFSETQ.

The chain uses TRBV6-1 and TRBJ2-7; the match to TRBD1 covers 11 bases. CDR1 and CDR2 (germline): MNHNS, SASEGT. The CDR3 length is 14 residues. J was trimmed by 3 bases and V by 6 bases; bases with no gene match: 4. CDR3 in amino acids: CASRGTGGDYEQYF. The CDR3 nucleotides read TGTGCCAGCAGAGGGACAGGGGGAGACTACGAGCAGTACTTC.

Details on this clone: The same CDR3 also results from other DNA sequences found in this sample. The chain employs TRBV2 and TRBJ1-5; TRBD1 is a possible D gene (5 bases). The germline V and J ends were trimmed by 6 bases and 1 base, with 7 bases remaining between them. CDR3 length: 13 residues. The germline CDR1 and CDR2 sequences are SNHLY and FYNNEI. The CDR3, as DNA: TGTGCCAGCAGGGGGCAGAGCAATCAGCCCCAGCATTTT. This codes for CASRGQSNQPQHF.

The chain carries TRBV6-1 and TRBJ1-2, with D possibly TRBD1 on 6 matching bases. Germline V lookup: CDR1 MNHNS, CDR2 SASEGT. The CDR3 loop spans 13 amino acids. V lost 7 bases and J 8 bases, leaving 17 bases between the germline ends. The CDR3 protein is CASTPTGFNGYTF. As DNA, the CDR3 is TGTGCCAGCACCCCTACAGGGTTTAACGGCTACACCTTC.

The J gene is TRBJ2-2, the V gene TRBV30; 9 bases map to TRBD2. CDR1 is GTSNPN and CDR2 is SVGIG in the germline V gene (reference sequence). This CDR3 is built from 16 residues. V dropped 0 bases and J dropped 8; count of bases not matched to a gene: 10. The CDR3 region has the DNA TGTGCCTGGAGTGTACGGTTGGGACTAGCAGTGGGGGAGCTGTTTTTT. This gives the protein CAWSVRLGLAVGELFF.

The chain has TRBV7-9 and TRBJ2-7; TRBD1 matches 7 bases. Germline values: CDR1 SEHNR, CDR2 FQNEAQ (reference sequence). Trimming took 6 bases from V and 6 from J; bases not matched to a gene: 11. There are 14 residues in the CDR3. CDR3 DNA sequence: TGTGCCAGCAGAGTCCACGACAGGGCTAGCGAGCAGTACTTC. As protein: CASRVHDRASEQYF.

This clone was found once. The V call is TRBV27, the J call TRBJ1-2; TRBD1 matches at 7 bases. Germline CDR1 is MNHEY and CDR2 is SMNVEV (reference sequence). This CDR3 region has 17 residues. Trimming removed 7 bases from V and 1 base from J; junction bases left unmatched: 15. CDR3 DNA: TGTGCCAGCAAAGGACTGGGTGACAGGGACCTTAACTATGGCTACACCTTC. The encoded protein is CASKGLGDRDLNYGYTF.

This clone has a handful of counts. The rearrangement joins TRBV5-1 to TRBJ1-2; unclear D gene. Trimming stripped 4 bases from V and 4 bases from J, with 17 bases between. This CDR3 has 15 residues. Germline values: CDR1 SGHRS, CDR2 YFSETQ. CDR3: CASSPTASGVYGYTF. Written as DNA, the CDR3 is TGCGCCAGCAGCCCTACGGCGTCCGGGGTCTATGGCTACACCTTC.

In DNA, the CDR3 is TGTGCCAGTAGTTTGTGGACAGGTATCAACTATGGCTACACCTTC. Its translation: CASSLWTGINYGYTF. The rearrangement uses TRBV19 and TRBJ1-2; 7 bases align to TRBD1. The germline CDR1 and CDR2 sequences are LNHDA and SQIVND (reference sequence). This CDR3 spans 15 amino acids. Trimming removed 5 bases from V and 2 bases from J; junction bases left unmatched: 8.

The V and J genes are TRBV6-5 and TRBJ2-2, with D perhaps matching TRBD1 (5 bases). This CDR3 spans 15 amino acids. The V and J ends lost 6 bases and 6 bases respectively, with 17 bases between them. The germline V gene encodes CDR1 MNHEY and CDR2 SVGAGI. The CDR3 sequence is CASRRTSRAAGELFF. DNA for the CDR3: TGTGCCAGCAGACGAACTTCCAGGGCAGCCGGGGAGCTGTTTTTT.

This clone was seen just once. The rearrangement links TRBV7-9 to TRBJ1-1; D not resolved. Looked up from germline, CDR1 is SEHNR and CDR2 is FQNEAQ (reference sequence). The CDR3 is made up of 15 amino acids. V was pared by 5 bases and J by 4 bases, with 17 bases between. The CDR3 is CASSGGSSPGTEAFF. The CDR3 nucleotides are TGTGCCAGCAGCGGCGGGTCCTCTCCAGGCACTGAAGCTTTCTTT. Drawing the rest from reference TRBV7-9 and TRBJ1-1, the complete variable domain is DTGVSQNPRHKITKRGQNVTFRCDPISEHNRLYWYRQTLGQGPEFLTYFQNEAQLEKSRLLSDRFSAERPKGSFSTLEIQRTEQGDSAMYLCASSGGSSPGTEAFFGQGTRLTVV.

This sequence joins TRBV7-9 and TRBJ1-1; D perhaps matches TRBD1 (5 bases). The V and J ends lost 5 bases and 1 base respectively, with 8 bases between them. Germline loops: CDR1 SEHNR, CDR2 FQNEAQ (reference sequence). The CDR3 is 13 residues long. Written as DNA, the CDR3 is TGTGCCAGCAGCCTGACAGAGAACACTGAAGCTTTCTTT. Translation gives CASSLTENTEAFF. Drawing the rest from reference TRBV7-9 and TRBJ1-1, the complete variable domain is DTGVSQNPRHKITKRGQNVTFRCDPISEHNRLYWYRQTLGQGPEFLTYFQNEAQLEKSRLLSDRFSAERPKGSFSTLEIQRTEQGDSAMYLCASSLTENTEAFFGQGTRLTVV.

V is TRBV10-3 and J is TRBJ1-2; a weak D match, TRBD1 (6 bases). Trimming took off 6 bases at V and 4 bases at J, with 15 bases between the two ends. The CDR3 is made up of 14 amino acids. The germline CDR1 and CDR2 sequences are ENHRY and SYGVKD. For the CDR3, the DNA is TGTGCCATCAGCCAGCCCGCCAGGGGCTATGGCTACACCTTC. It translates to CAISQPARGYGYTF.

The V gene is TRBV7-9, the J gene TRBJ2-7; 7 bases agree with TRBD1. The CDR3 covers 14 residues. CDR1 and CDR2 (germline): SEHNR, FQNEAQ (reference sequence). V shed 6 bases, J shed 4 bases, and the junction held 9 bases outside the gene matches. In DNA, the CDR3 is TGTGCCAGCAGTTTTAACGGACAGGTATACGAGCAGTACTTC. As protein: CASSFNGQVYEQYF.

The rearrangement uses TRBV6-1 and TRBJ2-7; 11 bases align to TRBD2. V gave up 4 bases and J gave up 4 bases; unmatched junction bases: 3. The CDR3 sequence is 14 residues long. Looked up from germline, CDR1 is MNHNS and CDR2 is SASEGT. In nucleotides, the CDR3 is TGTGCCAGCAGTGCGACTAGCGGGGCATACGAGCAGTACTTC. It translates to CASSATSGAYEQYF.

The chain joins TRBV9 to TRBJ1-2; D gene ambiguous. The CDR3 covers 13 residues. The V gene's germline CDR1 is SGDLS and CDR2 YYNGEE. With 0 bases removed from V and 4 bases from J, the gap between germline ends came to 7 bases. The CDR3 loop reads CASSVDSSYGYTF. CDR3 nucleotides: TGTGCCAGCAGCGTAGATTCTTCCTATGGCTACACCTTC.

The chain uses TRBV28 and TRBJ1-1, with D tentatively TRBD1 (5 bases). Trimming pared 4 bases from V and 0 bases from J, leaving 12 bases between. The CDR3 has 15 residues. Germline V CDR1 and CDR2: MDHEN, SYDVKM. The CDR3 coding sequence is TGTGCCAGCAGTTCTCCACAGGCTTTGAACACTGAAGCTTTCTTT. This sequence encodes CASSSPQALNTEAFF.

This chain uses TRBV27 with TRBJ2-1, with D possibly matching TRBD2 (6 bases). The germline CDR1 and CDR2 sequences are MNHEY and SMNVEV (reference sequence). V was trimmed by 2 bases and J by 7 bases, leaving 15 bases between them. CDR3 length equals 15 residues. CDR3 amino acids: CASSLRDSRTNEQFF. CDR3 bases: TGTGCCAGCAGTTTACGGGACTCCAGAACAAATGAGCAGTTCTTC.

The gene calls are TRBV25-1 and TRBJ2-1, with 10 bases aligning to TRBD2. CDR1 and CDR2 (germline): MGHDK, SYGVNS. The length of the CDR3 is 15 residues. Losses at the gene ends were 8 bases for V and 6 bases for J; bases not matched to a gene: 10. The CDR3 bases are TGTGCCAGCGAAAAGTCTAGCGGGGGTCCCAATGAGCAGTTCTTC. Its translation is CASEKSSGGPNEQFF.

This chain joins TRBV18 and TRBJ2-2; possibly TRBD1 for D (5 bases). This CDR3 has 14 amino acids. V was pared by 4 bases and J by 1 base, with 7 bases between. Germline V gene sequence: CDR1 KGHSH, CDR2 LQKENI. CDR3: CASSLGQNTGELFF. The CDR3 DNA sequence: TGTGCCAGCTCACTCGGACAGAACACCGGGGAGCTGTTTTTT.

This clone appeared once. The J gene is TRBJ1-5, the V gene TRBV5-1, with TRBD1 matching 10 bases. This CDR3 is 19 amino acids long. Unmatched junction bases numbered 13, after V lost 4 bases and J lost 0 bases. CDR1 and CDR2 from the germline V gene are SGHRS and YFSETQ. The CDR3 DNA sequence: TGCGCCAGCAGCGCCTCCGGGACAGGGGATAGATATAGCAATCAGCCCCAGCATTTT. It translates to CASSASGTGDRYSNQPQHF.